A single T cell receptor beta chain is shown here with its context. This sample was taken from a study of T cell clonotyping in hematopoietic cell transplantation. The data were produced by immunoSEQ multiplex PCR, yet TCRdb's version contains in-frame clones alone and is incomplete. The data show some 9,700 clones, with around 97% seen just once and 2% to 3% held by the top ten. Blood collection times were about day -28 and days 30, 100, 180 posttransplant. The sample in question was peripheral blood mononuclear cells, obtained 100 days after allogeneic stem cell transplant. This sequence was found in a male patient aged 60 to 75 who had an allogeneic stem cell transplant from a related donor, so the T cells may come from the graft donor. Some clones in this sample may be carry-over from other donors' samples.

The DNA for the CDR3 is TGTGCCAGCAGCTCGACGCCGTACGCCACTGAAGCTTTCTTT. It specifies CASSSTPYATEAFF. The J gene is TRBJ1-1, the V gene TRBV7-3, with D uncertain. CDR3 size: 14 residues. CDR1 and CDR2 from the germline V gene are SGHTA and FQGTGA. Between the trimmed V and J ends, which lost 4 bases and 4 bases, there was a span of 13 bases.